The text below deals with one TCR beta chain. The antigen remains unidentified. Other DNA sequences within the sample encode an identical CDR3. Measured with immunoSEQ multiplex PCR; TCRdb has only the in-frame clones, and not every one. This sample carries about 680,000 clones, around four fifths of them seen once, and the ten largest clones take 1.5% to 2%. This sample was included in a study of shared clonotypes between healthy human individuals. Across the study: Each donor contributed plates that comprised three CD4 naive, three CD4 memory, two CD8 naive and one CD8 memory.

The CDR3 spans 13 residues. Between the trimmed V and J ends, which lost 4 bases and 4 bases, there was a span of 10 bases. Germline CDR1 reads SGHTA; CDR2 reads FQGNSA. All donors were healthy HIV-negative adults lacking recent acute infections or vaccinations. Whole-study results and caveats: Generally, naive subsets (rather than memory subsets) showed larger estimated richness.

The V call is TRBV7-2, the J call TRBJ2-5, with D possibly TRBD1 on 6 matching bases. This TCR came from a young woman in good health. Sequencing was performed on memory CD4+ T cells sorted from blood. Regarding subset: CD45RA-negative fraction. Here the CDR3 DNA reads TGTGCCAGCAGCTCGCAGGGGCGAGAGACCCAGTACTTC. Translation gives CASSSQGRETQYF.